The T cell receptor (beta chain) described here comes from a study of blood T cells in healthy people across ages. CDR3 length: 16 amino acids. Germline V gene lookup returns CDR1 MNHEY and CDR2 SVGEGT. V was clipped by 6 bases and J by 5 bases, with 21 bases between them. This clonotype has a single count. What it binds is not known. A second PCR, run for about 7 to 12 cycles, used a sample-barcoded 5' primer plus a J-beta primer mix. A single record per CDR3 protein comes from TCRdb applying MiXCR to the 5' RACE reads. The data contain hundreds of thousands of distinct CDR3 sequences, around two thirds of them singletons. Whole-study findings and limits: Per million T cells, TCR beta diversity dropped roughly linearly as age increased.

The amount of total RNA extracted per sample was at least 6 micrograms. The gene calls are TRBV6-2 or TRBV6-3 and TRBJ2-3; D not resolved. The source material was blood. This receptor was identified in a man younger than 40 in good health. The CDR3 protein is CASSAAVLIHIDTQYF. The CDR3 DNA reads TGTGCCAGCAGCGCGGCGGTACTTATTCACATAGATACGCAGTATTTT.